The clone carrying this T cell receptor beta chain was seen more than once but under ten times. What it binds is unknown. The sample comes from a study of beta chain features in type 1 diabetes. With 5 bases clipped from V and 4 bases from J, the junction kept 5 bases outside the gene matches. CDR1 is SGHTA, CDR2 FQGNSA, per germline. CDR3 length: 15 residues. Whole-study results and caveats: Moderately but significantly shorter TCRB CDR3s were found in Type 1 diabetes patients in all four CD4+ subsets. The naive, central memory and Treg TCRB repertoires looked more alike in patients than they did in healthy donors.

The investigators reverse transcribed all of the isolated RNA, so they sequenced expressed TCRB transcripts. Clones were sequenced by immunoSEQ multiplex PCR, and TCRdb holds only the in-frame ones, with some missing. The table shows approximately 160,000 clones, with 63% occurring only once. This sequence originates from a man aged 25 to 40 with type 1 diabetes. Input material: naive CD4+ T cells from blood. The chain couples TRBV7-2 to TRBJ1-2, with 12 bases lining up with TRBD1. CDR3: CASSTGTGGAYGYTF. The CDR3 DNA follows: TGTGCCAGCAGCACCGGGACAGGGGGCGCCTATGGCTACACCTTC. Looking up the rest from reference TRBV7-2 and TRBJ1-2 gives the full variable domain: GAGVSQSPSNKVTEKGKDVELRCDPISGHTALYWYRQSLGQGLEFLIYFQGNSAPDKSGLPSDRFSAERTGGSVSTLTIQRTQQEDSAVYLCASSTGTGGAYGYTFGSGTRLTVV.